A single sample is the source of the 8 T cell receptor beta chains below, sequenced in a study of OX40 agonist ivuxolimab in advanced cancers. Some clones are missing from TCRdb's copy, which holds only in-frame ones; the method was immunoSEQ multiplex PCR. The table shows about 31,000 clones, with around 90% occurring only once. The sample was CD4+ or CD8+ T cells sorted from blood, taken in a trial of the OX40 agonist ivuxolimab. Receptors were obtained from an adult with an advanced solid tumor such as melanoma, head and neck, liver or kidney cancer.

The CDR3 sequence: CASGRPGQTRSGNTIYF. The DNA for the CDR3 is TGTGCCAGCGGTCGTCCGGGACAGACTCGCTCTGGAAACACCATATATTTT. The chain combines TRBV7-9 with TRBJ1-3; 7 nucleotides align to TRBD1. V lost 8 bases, J lost 0 bases, and 13 bases stayed unmatched. Germline loops: CDR1 SEHNR, CDR2 FQNEAQ (reference sequence). This CDR3 has 17 residues.

The table lists this clone with a count of one. J is TRBJ2-3 and V is TRBV9; D not certain. The germline V and J ends were trimmed by 4 bases and 0 bases, with 15 bases remaining between them. The CDR3 extends over 16 amino acids. Germline V lookup: CDR1 SGDLS, CDR2 YYNGEE. CDR3 DNA: TGTGCCAGCAGCACGTGGGCCTCTCCCAGCACAGATACGCAGTATTTT. Protein product: CASSTWASPSTDTQYF.

V and J are TRBV28 and TRBJ1-5; no definite D call. The CDR3 runs 14 residues. CDR1 and CDR2 from the germline V gene are MDHEN and SYDVKM. The V end was cut by 3 bases, the J end by 2 bases, with 8 bases between. For the CDR3, the DNA is TGTGCCAGCAGTTTCCCGCTAGGCAATCAGCCCCAGCATTTT. Its translation is CASSFPLGNQPQHF.

The chain recombines TRBV2 with TRBJ2-7; 7 bases line up with TRBD1. Trimming removed 6 bases from V and 6 bases from J; junction bases left unmatched: 8. This CDR3 has 13 amino acids. CDR1 SNHLY and CDR2 FYNNEI come from the germline V gene. The CDR3 DNA reads TGTGCCAGCAGGATTACAGGGGAAGGCGAGCAGTACGTC. Its translation: CASRITGEGEQYV.

This sequence joins TRBV29-1 and TRBJ2-7, with D perhaps TRBD2 (5 bases). The CDR3 covers 13 residues. Trimming pared 8 bases from V and 0 bases from J, leaving 14 bases between. The germline V gene encodes CDR1 SQVTM and CDR2 ANQGSEA. The CDR3 DNA follows: TGCAGCTGCCTTATGGGGAGCTCCTACGAGCAGTACTTC. Protein product: CSCLMGSSYEQYF.

The V and J genes are TRBV10-2 and TRBJ2-1, with D perhaps TRBD1 or TRBD2 (5 bases each). The CDR3 sequence is 14 residues long. Trimming removed 8 bases from V and 8 bases from J, with 19 bases in between. The germline V gene encodes CDR1 WSHSY and CDR2 SAAADI. This CDR3 reads CASRRDPESDEQFF. In DNA form, the CDR3 reads TGCGCCAGCCGCCGGGACCCCGAAAGCGATGAGCAGTTCTTC.

The chain employs TRBV2 and TRBJ1-1; the D gene is possibly TRBD1 (6 bases). The V end was cut by 6 bases, the J end by 3 bases, with 17 bases between. This CDR3 has 15 amino acids. Germline V gene data show CDR1 as SNHLY and CDR2 as FYNNEI. CDR3 residues: CASSAGQHGDTEAFF. The CDR3 DNA reads as TGTGCCAGCAGCGCCGGACAGCACGGGGACACTGAAGCTTTCTTT.

This clone was picked up a small number of times. CDR3 sequence reads: CASSEGPRQINGYTF. DNA of the CDR3: TGTGCCAGCAGTGAAGGCCCCAGGCAGATTAATGGCTACACCTTC. The rearrangement joins TRBV2 to TRBJ1-2; D unclear. With 1 base removed from V and 6 bases from J, the gap between germline ends came to 15 bases. CDR3 length: 15 amino acids. In germline, CDR1 is SNHLY, CDR2 FYNNEI.